This TCR beta chain was sequenced for a study of T cells in Graves' hyperthyroidism and ophthalmopathy. The TCR beta CDR3 regions underwent amplification using RNA transcripts as the source. HTBI primers drove first-round RT-PCR of the TCR CDR3. TCRdb reprocessed the multiplex PCR reads with MiXCR, giving one entry per CDR3 protein. The sample includes a few hundred thousand distinct CDR3 sequences, roughly 50% of them seen just once. With 1 base removed from V and 8 bases from J, the gap between germline ends came to 11 bases. Germline CDR1 and CDR2: SQVTM and ANQGSEA. This CDR3 is built from 12 residues.

This sequence originates from a woman under 30 with Graves' hyperthyroidism. The material sequenced was peripheral blood or thyroid tissue (not recorded which). V usage is TRBV29-1 and J usage is TRBJ1-2; D is perhaps TRBD1 (6 bases). The CDR3 DNA sequence: TGCAGCGTTGAAGCAGGGGTCTTCGGCTACACCTTC. Encoded protein: CSVEAGVFGYTF.